The rows below give T cell receptor beta chains drawn from one sample of a study of blood T cells in healthy people across ages. TCRdb re-analysed the 5' RACE reads in MiXCR, keeping a single row per CDR3 protein. The table shows 1,100,000 or so distinct CDR3 sequences, with under 55% occurring only once. The material sequenced was blood. These receptors were obtained from a woman aged 55-75 years in good health. Each CDR3 is given without its conserved first and last residue. D genes are given only for firm matches.

j_call v_call d_call cdr3_aa
TRBJ2-1 TRBV2 NA ASRAPGLAEQF
TRBJ2-7 TRBV7-9 TRBD2 ASSLAGGGSPYEQY
TRBJ2-7 TRBV5-1 TRBD1 ASTTDGTGVYEQY
TRBJ2-1 TRBV12-3/TRBV12-4 TRBD1 VSSLGTGGGEQF
TRBJ1-1 TRBV10-3 NA AIRAGSANTEAF
TRBJ1-2 TRBV14 NA ASSLSQGHYGYT
TRBJ2-1 TRBV6-1 TRBD1 ASSEAGQGDEQF
TRBJ2-5 TRBV5-1 TRBD2 ASTRSSGRAKETQY
TRBJ2-7 TRBV20-1 NA GADPGGPAWEQY
TRBJ2-1 TRBV9 TRBD2 ASSPGLAPSGSYNEQF
TRBJ1-4 TRBV7-2 NA ASSSTVANEKLF
TRBJ2-1 TRBV5-4 TRBD1 ASSVEGGETQF
TRBJ1-1 TRBV7-7 NA ASSFTANTEAF
TRBJ2-1 TRBV5-1 TRBD1 ASSPDGQGYNEQF
TRBJ2-5 TRBV11-2 NA ASSLGRTVKETQY
TRBJ2-1 TRBV30 NA AWSPGSNNEQF
TRBJ2-1 TRBV9 NA ASGRVNEQF
TRBJ2-4 TRBV27 NA ASSPRGGAQY
TRBJ2-1 TRBV7-3 NA ASSFTRGNEQF
NA TRBV5-4 NA ASSFKRSQETQY
TRBJ2-1 TRBV10-3 TRBD2 AISASGSYNEQF
TRBJ1-1 TRBV24-1 NA ATSATGLMNTEAF
TRBJ1-5 TRBV7-9 NA ASSLAGGYNQPQH
TRBJ2-5 TRBV12-3/TRBV12-4 NA ASSPGADSGQETQY
TRBJ2-5 TRBV11-3 NA ASSKGPRAETQY
NA TRBV3-1 NA ASSPRVGAGGERTQY
TRBJ2-1 TRBV4-2 TRBD2 ASSQRIAGGREQF
TRBJ2-3 TRBV30 NA ASSDSDTQY
TRBJ2-1 TRBV7-9 TRBD1 ASSFPSATGTNVQF
TRBJ2-7 TRBV11-2 TRBD2 ASSLGGLVPPSYEQY
TRBJ1-2 TRBV3-1 TRBD1 ASSRGQGVYGYT
TRBJ2-7 TRBV7-9 TRBD2 ASSTGLGSYEQY
TRBJ2-6 TRBV21-1 NA ASSKGGGFYGANVLT
TRBJ2-3 TRBV5-1 TRBD2 ASSRTLAGMGASTDTQY
TRBJ2-5 TRBV5-8 NA ASSIGVGGETQY
TRBJ2-6 TRBV2 NA ASSDSSSGANVLT
TRBJ2-7 TRBV29-1 NA SVGLVAPSEQY
TRBJ1-2 TRBV7-2 TRBD1 ASSLGGTGSYT
TRBJ2-7 TRBV6-2/TRBV6-3 NA ASSDAYEQY
TRBJ2-7 TRBV15 TRBD2 ATSETSAYEQY
TRBJ1-1 TRBV29-1 TRBD1 SVDLTGLWTEAF
TRBJ2-7 TRBV5-6 NA ASSLAEGSSYEQY
TRBJ2-1 TRBV3-1 NA ASSHEYRAIGNEQF
TRBJ2-1 TRBV9 TRBD2 ASSDPLHGSGGHDEQF
TRBJ2-1 TRBV9 NA ASRWGEDNEQF
TRBJ2-5 TRBV6-1 NA ASRPTRALGETQY
TRBJ2-7 TRBV24-1 TRBD2 ATSDLGPSGMLSYEQY
TRBJ2-1 TRBV28 TRBD1 ASSYPSRDRDYNEQF
TRBJ2-2 TRBV29-1 TRBD1 SANTPGQGVSGELF
TRBJ1-2 TRBV2 NA ASKGGFRYGYT
TRBJ2-7 TRBV5-1 TRBD1 ASSLEGQSSYEQY
TRBJ1-6 TRBV6-1 NA ASSESITGSSYNSPLH
TRBJ1-4 TRBV9 NA ASSAEHGKLF
TRBJ2-3 TRBV2 NA ASSGEGRTTDTQY
TRBJ2-3 TRBV5-1 NA ASSFENSGTDTQY
TRBJ2-5 TRBV10-3 TRBD2 AISEWGTSGQETQY
TRBJ2-7 TRBV20-1 TRBD1 SAWDRGYEQY
TRBJ2-1 TRBV9 NA ASSAPVGGNEQF
TRBJ2-3 TRBV7-8 NA ASSEPTADTQY